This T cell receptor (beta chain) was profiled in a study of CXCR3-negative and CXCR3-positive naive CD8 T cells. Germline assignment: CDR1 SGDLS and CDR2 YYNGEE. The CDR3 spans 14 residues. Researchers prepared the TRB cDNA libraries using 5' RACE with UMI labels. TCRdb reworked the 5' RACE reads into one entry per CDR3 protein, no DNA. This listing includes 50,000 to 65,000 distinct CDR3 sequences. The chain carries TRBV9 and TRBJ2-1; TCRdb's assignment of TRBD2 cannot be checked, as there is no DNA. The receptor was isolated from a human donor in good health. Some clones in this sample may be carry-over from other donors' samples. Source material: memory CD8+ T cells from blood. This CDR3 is CASSVGLAGIEQFF. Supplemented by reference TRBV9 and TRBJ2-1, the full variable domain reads DSGVTQTPKHLITATGQRVTLRCSPRSGDLSVYWYQQSLDQGLQFLIQYYNGEERAKGNILERFSAQQFPDLHSELNLSSLELGDSALYFCASSVGLAGIEQFFGPGTRLTVL.